This section outlines one T cell receptor beta chain sequence together with its context. The antigen remains undetermined. These data come from a study of shared clonotypes between healthy human individuals. Broader study findings: It was only blood that was sampled, and tissue repertoires likely differ.

CDR3 length: 15 amino acids. Germline CDR1 reads MNHEY; CDR2 reads SVGAGI. V shed 2 bases and J 3 bases; nucleotides not matched to a gene: 3. Sorted-subset replicate PCRs used roughly 220 ng DNA, approximately 33,000 T cell genomes. Sequencing used immunoSEQ multiplex PCR; TCRdb keeps in-frame clones, though not all of them. The profile shows approximately 350,000 clones, 90% to 98% of them singletons. The receptor's source is a young man in good health. The sequenced sample consisted of memory CD8+ T cells sorted from blood. Stated subset: CD45RO+ cells pooled with CCR7-negative TemRA cells. The rearrangement uses TRBV6-5 and TRBJ2-1; 8 bases fit TRBD2. The CDR3 nucleotides read TGTGCCAGCAGTTACGCGGGAGGAAACTACAATGAGCAGTTCTTC. Encoded protein: CASSYAGGNYNEQFF.